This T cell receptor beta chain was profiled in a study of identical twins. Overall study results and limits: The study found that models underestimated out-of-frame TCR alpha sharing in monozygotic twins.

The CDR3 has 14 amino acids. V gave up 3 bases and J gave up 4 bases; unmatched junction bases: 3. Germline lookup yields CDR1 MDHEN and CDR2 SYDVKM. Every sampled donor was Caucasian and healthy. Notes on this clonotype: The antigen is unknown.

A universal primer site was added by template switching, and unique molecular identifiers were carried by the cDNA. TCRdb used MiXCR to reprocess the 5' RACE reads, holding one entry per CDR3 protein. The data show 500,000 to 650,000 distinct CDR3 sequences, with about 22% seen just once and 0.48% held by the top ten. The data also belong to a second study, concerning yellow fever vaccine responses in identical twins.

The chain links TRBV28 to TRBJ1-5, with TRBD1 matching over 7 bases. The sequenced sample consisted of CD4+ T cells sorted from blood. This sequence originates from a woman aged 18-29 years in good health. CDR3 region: CASSFGQENQPQHF. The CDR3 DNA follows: TGTGCCAGCAGTTTCGGACAGGAGAATCAGCCCCAGCATTTT.